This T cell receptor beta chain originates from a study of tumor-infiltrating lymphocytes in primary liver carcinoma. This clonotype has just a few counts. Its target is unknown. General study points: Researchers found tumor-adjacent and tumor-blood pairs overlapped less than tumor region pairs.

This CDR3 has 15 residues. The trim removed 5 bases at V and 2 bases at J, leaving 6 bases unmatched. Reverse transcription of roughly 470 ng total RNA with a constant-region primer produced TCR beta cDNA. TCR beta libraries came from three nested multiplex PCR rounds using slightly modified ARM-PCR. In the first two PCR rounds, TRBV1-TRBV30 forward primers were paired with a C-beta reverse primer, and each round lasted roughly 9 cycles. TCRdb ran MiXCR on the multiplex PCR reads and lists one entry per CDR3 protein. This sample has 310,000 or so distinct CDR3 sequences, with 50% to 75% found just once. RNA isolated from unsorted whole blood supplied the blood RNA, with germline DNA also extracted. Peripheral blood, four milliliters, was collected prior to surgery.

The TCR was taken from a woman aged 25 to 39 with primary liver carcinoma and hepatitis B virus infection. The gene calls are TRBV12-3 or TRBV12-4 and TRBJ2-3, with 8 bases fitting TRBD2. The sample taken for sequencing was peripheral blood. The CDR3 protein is CASSTSGPSTDTQYF. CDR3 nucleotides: TGTGCCAGCAGTACTAGCGGACCGTCCACAGATACGCAGTATTTT.